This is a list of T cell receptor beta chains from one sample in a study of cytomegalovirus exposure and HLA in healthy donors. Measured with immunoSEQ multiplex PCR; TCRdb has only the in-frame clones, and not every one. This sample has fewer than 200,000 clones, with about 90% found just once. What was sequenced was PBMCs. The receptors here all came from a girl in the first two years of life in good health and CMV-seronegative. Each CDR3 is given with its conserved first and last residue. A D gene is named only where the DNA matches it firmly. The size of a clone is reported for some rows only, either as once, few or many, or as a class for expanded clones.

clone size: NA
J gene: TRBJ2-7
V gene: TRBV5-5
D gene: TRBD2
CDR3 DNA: TGTGCCAGCAGCTTGGACGTTCGGGGGGTGAGCTCCTACGAGCAGTACTTC
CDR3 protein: CASSLDVRGVSSYEQYF

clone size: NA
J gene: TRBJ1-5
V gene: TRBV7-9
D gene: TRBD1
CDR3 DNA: TGTTCCAGCAGCTTCTCAGGACAGGGCAAAGATCAGCCCCAGCATTTT
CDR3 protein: CSSSFSGQGKDQPQHF

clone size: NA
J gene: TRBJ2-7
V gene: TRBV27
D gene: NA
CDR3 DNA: TGTGCCAGCAAGTACTCCGGGACACCGGCCGTCTACGAGCAGTACTTC
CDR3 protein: CASKYSGTPAVYEQYF

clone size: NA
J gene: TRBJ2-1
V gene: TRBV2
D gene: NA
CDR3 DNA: TGTGCCAGCATACCCGACTATTTCAGTGAGCAGTTCTTC
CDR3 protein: CASIPDYFSEQFF

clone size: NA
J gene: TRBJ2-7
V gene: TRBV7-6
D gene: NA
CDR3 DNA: TGTGCCAGCAGCTTAGGTTTTCGGGATACCTCCTACGAGCAGTACTTC
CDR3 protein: CASSLGFRDTSYEQYF

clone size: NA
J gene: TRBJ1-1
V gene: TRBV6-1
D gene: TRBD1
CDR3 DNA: TGTGCCAGCAGCGGACAGGAGAACACTGAAGCTTTCTTT
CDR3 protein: CASSGQENTEAFF

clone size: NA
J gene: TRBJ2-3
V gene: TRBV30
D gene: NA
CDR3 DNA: TGTGCCTGGGGGCCACTCTCGGATACGCAGTATTTT
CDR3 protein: CAWGPLSDTQYF

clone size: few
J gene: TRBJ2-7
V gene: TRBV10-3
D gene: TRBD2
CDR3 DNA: TGTGCCATCAGTGCAATAAGGACTAGCGGGGGGATGACCTCCTACGAGCAGTACTTC
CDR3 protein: CAISAIRTSGGMTSYEQYF

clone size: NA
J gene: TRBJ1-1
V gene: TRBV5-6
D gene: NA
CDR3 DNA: TGTGCCAGCAGCTTCGGGCAGGGTAACACTGAAGCTTTCTTT
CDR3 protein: CASSFGQGNTEAFF

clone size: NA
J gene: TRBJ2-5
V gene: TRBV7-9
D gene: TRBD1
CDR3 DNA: TGTGCCAGCAGCTTAGTAGGGGGGTCAGGGGGCAAGGAGACCCAGTACTTC
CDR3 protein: CASSLVGGSGGKETQYF

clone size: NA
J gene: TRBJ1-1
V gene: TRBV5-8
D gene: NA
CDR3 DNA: TGTGCCAGCAGCTTGACAGCCATGAACACTGAAGCTTTCTTT
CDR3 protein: CASSLTAMNTEAFF

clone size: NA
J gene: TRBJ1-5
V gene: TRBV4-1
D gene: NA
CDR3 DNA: TGCGCCAGCAGCCAAAGAACCGGCCCAGGTTATAGCAATCAGCCCCAGCATTTT
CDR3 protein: CASSQRTGPGYSNQPQHF

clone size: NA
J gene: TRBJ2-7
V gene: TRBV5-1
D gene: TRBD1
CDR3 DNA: TGCGCCAGCAGGCCGGGACAGGGTCGATACGAGCAGTACTTC
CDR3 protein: CASRPGQGRYEQYF

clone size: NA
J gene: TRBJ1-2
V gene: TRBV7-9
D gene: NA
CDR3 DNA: TGTGCCAGCACCCCCACCAGGGTTTGTGGCTACACCTTC
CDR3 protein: CASTPTRVCGYTF

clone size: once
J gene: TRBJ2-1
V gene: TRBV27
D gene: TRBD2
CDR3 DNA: TGTGCCAGCAGTCTCCGCGGGGGACCGGGGGGTGATGAGCAGTTCTTC
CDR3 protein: CASSLRGGPGGDEQFF

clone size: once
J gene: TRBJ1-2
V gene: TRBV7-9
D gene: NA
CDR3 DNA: TGTGCCAGCAGCTTACTTCTCAAGGCAACTATCTATGGCTACACCTTC
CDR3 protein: CASSLLLKATIYGYTF

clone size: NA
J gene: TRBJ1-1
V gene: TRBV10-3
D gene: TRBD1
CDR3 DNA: TGTGCCATCAGTGAACGACCCCTGGACAGGGACACTGAAGCTTTCTTT
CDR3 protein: CAISERPLDRDTEAFF

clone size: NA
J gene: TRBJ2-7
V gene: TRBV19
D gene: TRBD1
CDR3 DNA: TGTGCCAGTAGTCCTTCGACAGGGGGCTTCATCGAGCAGTACTTC
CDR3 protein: CASSPSTGGFIEQYF

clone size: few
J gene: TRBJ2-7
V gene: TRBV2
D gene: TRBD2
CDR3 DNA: TGTGCCAGCAGTGTCTCCCTAGCGGCGGGTGAGCAGTACTTC
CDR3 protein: CASSVSLAAGEQYF

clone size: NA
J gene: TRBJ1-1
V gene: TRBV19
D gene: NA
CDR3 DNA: TGTGCCAGTAGTATAGCCGGAGGGACGGGGAACACTGAAGCTTTCTTT
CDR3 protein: CASSIAGGTGNTEAFF

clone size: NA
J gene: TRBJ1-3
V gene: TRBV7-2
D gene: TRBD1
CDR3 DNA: TGTGCCAGCAGCTTAGTAACAGGGGTCGGAAACACCATATATTTT
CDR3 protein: CASSLVTGVGNTIYF

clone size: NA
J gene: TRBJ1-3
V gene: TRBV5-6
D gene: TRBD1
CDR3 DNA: TGTGCCAGCACCGTAGACAGGGCGGCTGGAAACACCATATATTTT
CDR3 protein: CASTVDRAAGNTIYF

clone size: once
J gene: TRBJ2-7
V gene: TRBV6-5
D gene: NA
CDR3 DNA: TGTGCCAGCACCCACAGGTACGAGCAGTACTTC
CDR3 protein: CASTHRYEQYF

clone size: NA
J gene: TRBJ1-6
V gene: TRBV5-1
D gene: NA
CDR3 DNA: TGCGCCAGCAGCTCCGGGACACAATATAATTCACCCCTCCACTTT
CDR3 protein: CASSSGTQYNSPLHF

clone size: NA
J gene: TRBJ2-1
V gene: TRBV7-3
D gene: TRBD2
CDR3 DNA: TGTGCCAGCAGCAAGACTAGCGGGAGCTTCAATGAGCAGTTCTTC
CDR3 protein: CASSKTSGSFNEQFF

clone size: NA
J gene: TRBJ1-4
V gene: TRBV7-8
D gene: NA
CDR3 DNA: TGTGCCAGCAGCGCTACCAGGCTCCCCCTTACTCCGAATGAAAAACTGTTTTTT
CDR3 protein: CASSATRLPLTPNEKLFF